The sequence of this T cell receptor (beta chain) was determined in a study of early T cells in non-severe SARS-CoV-2 infection. Study summary: Chains were unpaired, as sequencing was done on bulk RNA from unsorted whole blood. General observations from the study: The study's VDJdb matching favored anti-spike CD8 responses and missed private and CD4 specificities.

Trimming removed 5 bases from V and 2 bases from J, with 12 bases in between. The CDR3 covers 15 residues. TCRdb re-derived calls from the 5' RACE reads in MiXCR, one entry per CDR3 protein. This table has under 90,000 distinct CDR3 sequences, 12% to 15% appearing once. This clonotype turned up a few times. Its antigen is currently unknown. The TCR sequence derives from an adult who was a healthcare worker with PCR-confirmed SARS-CoV-2 infection or an uninfected control (not recorded which). This rearrangement joins TRBV12-3 or TRBV12-4 to TRBJ2-2; either TRBD1 or TRBD2 may fit D (5 bases each). Sequencing was performed on whole blood. DNA for the CDR3: TGTGCCAGCAGTCCACGAGGGGTTAACACCGGGGAGCTGTTTTTT. Amino acids: CASSPRGVNTGELFF.